The 13 T cell receptor beta chains below were found in one sample sequenced in a study of blood T cell repertoires in COVID-19. Clones were sequenced by immunoSEQ multiplex PCR, and TCRdb holds only the in-frame ones, with some missing. The sample holds roughly 250,000 clones, around 88% seen once. The specimen sequenced was PBMCs or T cells enriched from blood (not recorded which). Receptors were obtained from a woman in her forties or fifties who had recovered from COVID-19.

The gene calls are TRBV28 and TRBJ2-5, with D possibly matching TRBD1 (6 bases). Trimming stripped 7 bases from V and 5 bases from J, with 11 bases between. CDR1 MDHEN and CDR2 SYDVKM come from the germline V gene. The CDR3 has 12 residues. The CDR3 here is CASTPGVETQYF. DNA for the CDR3: TGTGCCAGCACTCCAGGGGTCGAGACCCAGTACTTC.

V gene TRBV16 combines with J gene TRBJ1-5; possibly TRBD1 for D (5 bases). Trimming took 0 bases from V and 4 from J, leaving 7 bases between them. The CDR3 covers 14 residues. Germline CDR1 KGHSY, CDR2 FQNENV. The CDR3, as DNA: TGTGCCAGCAGCCAATCGACAGTGAATCAGCCCCAGCATTTT. Translation gives CASSQSTVNQPQHF.

The rearrangement uses TRBV11-3 and TRBJ2-7, with 13 bases matching TRBD2. This CDR3 region has 15 residues. Germline V gene lookup returns CDR1 SGHNT and CDR2 YENEEA. The ends lost 4 bases at V and 5 bases at J; junction bases unmatched: 5. The CDR3 spells CASSSGLAGMDEQYF. CDR3 bases: TGTGCCAGCAGCTCGGGACTAGCGGGAATGGACGAGCAGTACTTC.

J is TRBJ2-2 and V is TRBV5-4; the D gene is possibly TRBD2 (6 bases). Trimming removed 4 bases from V and 6 bases from J, with 19 bases in between. Germline-derived CDR1 and CDR2 are SGHNT and YYREEE (reference sequence). The CDR3 is 16 residues long. This chain's CDR3 is CASSRPGVRKPGELFF. The CDR3 DNA sequence: TGTGCCAGCAGCCGCCCGGGAGTAAGAAAGCCCGGGGAGCTGTTTTTT.

This clone has only a few counts. V gene TRBV2 combines with J gene TRBJ1-6, with 10 bases fitting TRBD1. CDR1 SNHLY and CDR2 FYNNEI come from the germline V gene. This CDR3 has 15 amino acids. J lost 6 bases, V lost 7 bases, and 6 bases had no gene match. The CDR3 spells CASMIRDRGNSPLHF. The DNA of the CDR3 is TGTGCCAGCATGATAAGGGACAGGGGTAATTCACCCCTCCACTTT. The complete variable domain, with remaining parts taken from reference TRBV2 and TRBJ1-6, reads EPEVTQTPSHQVTQMGQEVILRCVPISNHLYFYWYRQILGQKVEFLVSFYNNEISEKSEIFDDQFSVERPDGSNFTLKIRSTKLEDSAMYFCASMIRDRGNSPLHFGNGTRLTVT.

The rearrangement uses TRBV18 and TRBJ1-5, with D hard to call. Germline CDR1 is KGHSH and CDR2 is LQKENI. The CDR3 loop spans 13 amino acids. V lost 3 bases, J lost 5 bases, and 8 bases lay in between. The CDR3 bases are TGTGCCAGCTCACCCTTCAGTGATCAGCCCCAGCATTTT. Its protein is CASSPFSDQPQHF.

This chain joins TRBV4-2 and TRBJ1-5; D not resolved. CDR1 and CDR2 (germline): LGHNA, YNFKEQ. This CDR3 spans 13 amino acids. Trimming removed 0 bases from V and 5 bases from J, with 5 bases in between. The chain's CDR3 is CASSQDYDQPQHF. As DNA, the CDR3 is TGTGCCAGCAGCCAAGATTATGATCAGCCCCAGCATTTT.

This clone was recorded many times. The chain has TRBV3-1 (or the pseudogene TRBV3-2) and TRBJ2-6; D is undetermined. Germline CDR1 and CDR2: LGHDT and YNNKEL (reference sequence). The CDR3 has 15 residues. V was cut by 0 bases and J by 0 bases, with 3 bases left in between. The CDR3 nucleotides read TGTGCCAGCAGCCAAGACAGCTCTGGGGCCAACGTCCTGACTTTC. Protein: CASSQDSSGANVLTF.

The genes are TRBV19 and TRBJ1-6, with 8 bases that match TRBD1. J lost 11 bases, V lost 4 bases, and 7 bases had no gene match. This CDR3 is 14 amino acids long. Germline CDR1 LNHDA, CDR2 SQIVND (reference sequence). The chain's CDR3 is CASSTGQANTPLHF. CDR3 coding DNA: TGTGCCAGTAGTACGGGACAGGCAAACACACCCCTCCACTTT.

The chain links TRBV4-3 to TRBJ1-4, with 9 nucleotides matching TRBD1. CDR3 length: 17 amino acids. CDR1 LGHNA and CDR2 YSLEER come from the germline V gene. V shed 1 base and J 0 bases; nucleotides not matched to a gene: 3. The CDR3 DNA reads TGCGCCAGCAGCCAAGTTTACAGGGGGCCAACTAATGAAAAACTGTTTTTT. Translated, it gives CASSQVYRGPTNEKLFF.

This clone came up once. The chain uses TRBV20-1 and TRBJ1-1, with a weak D call TRBD1 (5 bases). The V end lost 3 bases, the J end lost 6 bases, and 11 bases lay between the germline ends. Per germline, CDR1 DFQATT and CDR2 SNEGSKA (reference sequence). CDR3 size: 12 residues. The CDR3 DNA is TGCAGTGCTAGTTCACAGGTATCTGAAGCTTTCTTT. This sequence encodes CSASSQVSEAFF.

This clone was seen a single time. V and J are TRBV9 and TRBJ1-1; 7 bases line up with TRBD1. The germline V gene has CDR1 SGDLS and CDR2 YYNGEE. The CDR3 covers 13 residues. Trimming cost V 8 bases and J 4 bases; bases outside gene matches: 8. In DNA form, the CDR3 reads TGTGCCAGGTCGACAGGGTCGGGCACTGAAGCTTTCTTT. Amino acids: CARSTGSGTEAFF.

The rearrangement links TRBV27 to TRBJ1-2; TRBD1 matches at 9 bases. The CDR3 consists of 14 residues. Germline loops: CDR1 MNHEY, CDR2 SMNVEV (reference sequence). With 3 bases clipped from V and 5 bases from J, the junction kept 4 bases outside the gene matches. The CDR3 here is CASSFTGTGYGYTF. The CDR3 DNA reads as TGTGCCAGCAGTTTTACCGGGACAGGGTATGGCTACACCTTC.